The clone carrying this T cell receptor beta chain occurred once. No antigen is known for it. This specimen comes from a study of identifying expanded T cells in peripheral blood. Collection occurred without any documented infections or immune events in donors. The assay was immunoSEQ multiplex PCR, and TCRdb's table has in-frame clones only and misses some. The sample includes 100,000 or so clones, roughly 89% of them seen just once. Whole-study results and caveats: Technical replicates showed approximately 1.2 changed clones; approximately 2 weeks roughly 15; four weeks 19. Two-week clone count variance significantly increased as total template count grew.

This clonotype was sampled from a person between 18 and 70 years old in good health. Sequencing was done on a sample of blood.

The CDR3 protein is CASSHGTGSQPQHF. The CDR3 nucleotides read TGCGCCAGCAGCCACGGGACAGGGTCGCAACCCCAGCATTTT. The chain recombines TRBV4-3 with TRBJ1-5, with TRBD1 identical over 9 bases. Germline V gene data show CDR1 as LGHNA and CDR2 as YSLEER. J was trimmed by 10 bases and V by 3 bases; bases with no gene match: 7. CDR3 length: 14 amino acids.